Listed here are 8 T cell receptor beta chains from one sample, sequenced in a study of T-cell memory formation after mild COVID-19. TCRdb ran MiXCR on the 5' RACE reads and lists one entry per CDR3 protein. The profile shows under 400,000 distinct CDR3 sequences, 28% of them singletons. Sequenced material: PBMCs or a T cell subset sorted from them (not recorded which). These receptors all come from an adult woman who had mild COVID-19 (a few samples of this study predate the infection). Cell type and time point are not known.

V gene TRBV10-2 combines with J gene TRBJ2-7; 11 bases agree with TRBD2. Trimming cost V 5 bases and J 3 bases; bases outside gene matches: 6. Germline V gene data show CDR1 as WSHSY and CDR2 as SAAADI. This CDR3 contains 15 residues. The CDR3 spells CASSIAGGRNYEQYF. The CDR3, as DNA: TGCGCCAGCAGTATAGCGGGGGGGCGTAACTACGAGCAGTACTTC.

This chain links TRBV24-1 with TRBJ2-1, with unresolved D. The V gene's germline CDR1 is KGHDR and CDR2 SFDVKD. The CDR3 runs to 12 residues. Trimming cost V 5 bases and J 5 bases, with 6 bases left between them. The CDR3 region is CATSASDNEQFF. The CDR3 nucleotides are TGTGCCACCAGTGCCAGCGACAATGAGCAGTTCTTC.

This clonotype was observed at least ten times. The genes are TRBV7-6 and TRBJ2-1; maybe TRBD1 (5 bases). The CDR3 spans 15 residues. Between the trimmed V and J ends, which lost 0 bases and 6 bases, there was a span of 12 bases. The germline CDR1 and CDR2 sequences are SGHVS and FNYEAQ. CDR3: CASSLAGALVNEQFF. CDR3 sequence (DNA): TGTGCCAGCAGCTTAGCTGGGGCGCTTGTCAATGAGCAGTTCTTC. Together with reference TRBV7-6 and TRBJ2-1, the CDR3 gives the full variable domain: GAGVSQSPRYKVTKRGQDVALRCDPISGHVSLYWYRQALGQGPEFLTYFNYEAQQDKSGLPNDRFSAERPEGSISTLTIQRTEQRDSAMYRCASSLAGALVNEQFFGPGTRLTVL.

The chain combines TRBV7-2 with TRBJ2-5; D gene uncertain. The CDR3 is 14 amino acids. Trimming took 0 bases from V and 4 from J, leaving 9 bases between them. Germline values: CDR1 SGHTA, CDR2 FQGNSA. The CDR3 DNA reads as TGTGCCAGCAGCTTAGCGCATATCACAGAGACCCAGTACTTC. Its translation: CASSLAHITETQYF.

The chain combines TRBV18 with TRBJ1-4; perhaps TRBD1 as D (5 bases). Germline lookup yields CDR1 KGHSH and CDR2 LQKENI. V was clipped by 5 bases and J by 5 bases, with 15 bases between them. The CDR3 extends over 15 amino acids. The CDR3 sequence is CASSEGRGMNEKLFF. The CDR3 DNA reads as TGTGCCAGCTCAGAGGGGAGAGGGATGAATGAAAAACTGTTTTTT.

The chain recombines TRBV29-1 with TRBJ2-7, with D uncertain. This CDR3 spans 12 amino acids. V was cut by 4 bases and J by 1 base, with 8 bases left in between. CDR1 and CDR2 from the germline V gene are SQVTM and ANQGSEA. The CDR3: CSVVGASYEQYF. CDR3 DNA: TGCAGCGTTGTAGGAGCATCCTACGAGCAGTACTTC.

The V gene is TRBV12-3 or TRBV12-4, the J gene TRBJ1-2; D unresolved. Trimming removed 5 bases from V and 2 bases from J, with 9 bases in between. CDR3 length: 13 residues. Here the CDR3 reads CASSGPRNYGYTF. The DNA of the CDR3 is TGTGCCAGCAGTGGCCCGAGGAACTATGGCTACACCTTC.

This clonotype has a handful of counts. The chain carries TRBV12-3 or TRBV12-4 and TRBJ1-2; D call uncertain. V lost 8 bases, J lost 4 bases, and 8 bases lay in between. The CDR3 has 11 residues. The chain's CDR3 is CASGRSYGYTF. The CDR3, as DNA: TGTGCCAGCGGACGCTCCTATGGCTACACCTTC.